This T cell receptor (beta chain) emerged from a study of T cell repertoires in cytomegalovirus infection. Overall study: Recently identified HLA-C-restricted CMV epitopes and well-studied HLA-B-restricted CMV epitopes were used by the study. A matching HLA type, together with CMV infection, was signaled by public TCR beta signatures.

As for this clonotype: Its specificity is not known.

There are 15 residues in the CDR3. The germline gives CDR1 SGHRS, CDR2 YFSETQ. J was trimmed by 7 bases and V by 3 bases; bases with no gene match: 9. TCRdb redid the calling of the reads with MiXCR, one entry per CDR3 protein. The table includes roughly 920,000 distinct CDR3 sequences, roughly 30% detected once. The sample here was cultured CD8+ T cells from PBMCs, taken from culture after CMV antigen stimulation. The chain uses TRBV5-1 and TRBJ1-2; 10 bases match TRBD1. The receptor was derived from a human donor in good health (CMV status not recorded). Some clones in this sample may be carry-over from other donors' samples. The CDR3 reads CASSSRGTGDSGYTF. As DNA, the CDR3 is TGCGCCAGCAGCTCTCGGGGGACAGGGGACTCTGGCTACACCTTC.